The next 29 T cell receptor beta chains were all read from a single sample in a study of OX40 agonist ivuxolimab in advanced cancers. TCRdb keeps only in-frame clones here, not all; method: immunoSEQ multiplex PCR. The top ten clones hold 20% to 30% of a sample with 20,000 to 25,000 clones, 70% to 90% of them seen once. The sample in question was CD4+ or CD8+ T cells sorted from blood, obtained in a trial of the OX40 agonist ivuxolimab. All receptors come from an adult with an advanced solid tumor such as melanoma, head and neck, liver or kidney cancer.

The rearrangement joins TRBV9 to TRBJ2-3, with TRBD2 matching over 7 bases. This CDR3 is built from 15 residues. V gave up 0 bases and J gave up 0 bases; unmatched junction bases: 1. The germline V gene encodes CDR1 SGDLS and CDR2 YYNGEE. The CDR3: CASSVAGGSTDTQYF. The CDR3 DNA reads TGTGCCAGCAGCGTAGCCGGGGGGAGCACAGATACGCAGTATTTT. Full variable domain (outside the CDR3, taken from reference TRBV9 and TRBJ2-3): DSGVTQTPKHLITATGQRVTLRCSPRSGDLSVYWYQQSLDQGLQFLIQYYNGEERAKGNILERFSAQQFPDLHSELNLSSLELGDSALYFCASSVAGGSTDTQYFGPGTRLTVL.

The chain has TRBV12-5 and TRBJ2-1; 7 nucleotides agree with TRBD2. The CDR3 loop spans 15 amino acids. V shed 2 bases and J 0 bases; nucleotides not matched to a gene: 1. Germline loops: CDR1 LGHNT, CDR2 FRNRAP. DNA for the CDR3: TGTGCTAGTGGTTTGCCTAGCGGCTCCTACAATGAGCAGTTCTTC. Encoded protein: CASGLPSGSYNEQFF.

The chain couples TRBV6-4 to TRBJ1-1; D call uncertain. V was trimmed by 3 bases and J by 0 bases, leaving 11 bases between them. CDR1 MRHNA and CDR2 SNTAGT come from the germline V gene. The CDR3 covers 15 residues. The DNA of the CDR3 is TGTGCCAGCAGTGAGGAGGAAAACATGAACACTGAAGCTTTCTTT. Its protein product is CASSEEENMNTEAFF.

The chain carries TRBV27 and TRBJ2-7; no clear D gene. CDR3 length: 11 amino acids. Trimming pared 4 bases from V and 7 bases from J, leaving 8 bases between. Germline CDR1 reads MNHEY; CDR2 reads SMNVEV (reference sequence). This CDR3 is CASSYGVEQYF. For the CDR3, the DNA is TGTGCCAGCAGTTATGGGGTGGAGCAGTACTTC.

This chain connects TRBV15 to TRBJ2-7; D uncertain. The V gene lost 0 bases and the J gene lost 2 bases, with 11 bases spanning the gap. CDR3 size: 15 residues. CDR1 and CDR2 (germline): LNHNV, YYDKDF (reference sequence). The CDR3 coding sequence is TGTGCCACCAGCAGAGATACAAGGCAGGCCTACGAGCAGTACTTC. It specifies CATSRDTRQAYEQYF.

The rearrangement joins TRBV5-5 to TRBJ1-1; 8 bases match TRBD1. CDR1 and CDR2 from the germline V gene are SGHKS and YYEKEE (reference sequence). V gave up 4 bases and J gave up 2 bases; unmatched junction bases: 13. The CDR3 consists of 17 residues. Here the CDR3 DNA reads TGTGCCAGCAGCGCGGTGGTCGGACAGGGAGACAACACTGAAGCTTTCTTT. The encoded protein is CASSAVVGQGDNTEAFF.

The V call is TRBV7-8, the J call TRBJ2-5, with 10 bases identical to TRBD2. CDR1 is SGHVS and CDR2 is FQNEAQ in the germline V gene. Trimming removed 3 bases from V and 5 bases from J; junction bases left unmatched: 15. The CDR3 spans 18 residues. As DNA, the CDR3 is TGTGCCAGCAGCTTCGGTCCATCTAGCGGGGGTTTCGGGGAGACCCAGTACTTC. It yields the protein CASSFGPSSGGFGETQYF.

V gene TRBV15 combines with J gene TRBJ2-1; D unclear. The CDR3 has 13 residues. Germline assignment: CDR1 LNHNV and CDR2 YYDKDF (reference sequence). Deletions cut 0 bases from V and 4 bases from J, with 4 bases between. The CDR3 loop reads CATSRDSYNEQFF. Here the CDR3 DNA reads TGTGCCACCAGCAGAGACTCTTACAATGAGCAGTTCTTC.

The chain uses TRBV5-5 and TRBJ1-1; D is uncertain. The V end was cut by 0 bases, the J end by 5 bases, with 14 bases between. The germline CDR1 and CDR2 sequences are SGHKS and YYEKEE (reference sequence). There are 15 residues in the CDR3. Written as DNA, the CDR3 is TGTGCCAGCAGCTTGGTGGCATCGTTGGGGACTGAAGCTTTCTTT. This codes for CASSLVASLGTEAFF.

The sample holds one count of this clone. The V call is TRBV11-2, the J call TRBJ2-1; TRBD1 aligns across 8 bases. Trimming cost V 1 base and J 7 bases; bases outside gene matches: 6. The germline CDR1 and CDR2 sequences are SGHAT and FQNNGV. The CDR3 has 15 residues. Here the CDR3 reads CASSLVFTGGNEQFF. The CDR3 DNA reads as TGTGCCAGCAGCTTAGTCTTTACAGGGGGGAATGAGCAGTTCTTC.

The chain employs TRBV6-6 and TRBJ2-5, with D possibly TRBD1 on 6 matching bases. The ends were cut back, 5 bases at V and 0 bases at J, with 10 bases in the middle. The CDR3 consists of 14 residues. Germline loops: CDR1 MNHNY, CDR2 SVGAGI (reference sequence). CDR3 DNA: TGTGCCAGCAGTGCTCAGGGGTACCAAGAGACCCAGTACTTC. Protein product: CASSAQGYQETQYF.

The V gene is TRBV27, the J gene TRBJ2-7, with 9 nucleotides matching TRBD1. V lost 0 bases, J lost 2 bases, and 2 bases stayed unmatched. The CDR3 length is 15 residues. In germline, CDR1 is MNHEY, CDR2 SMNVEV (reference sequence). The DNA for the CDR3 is TGTGCCAGCAGTTTATCTAGACAGGGGGCCTACGAGCAGTACTTC. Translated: CASSLSRQGAYEQYF.

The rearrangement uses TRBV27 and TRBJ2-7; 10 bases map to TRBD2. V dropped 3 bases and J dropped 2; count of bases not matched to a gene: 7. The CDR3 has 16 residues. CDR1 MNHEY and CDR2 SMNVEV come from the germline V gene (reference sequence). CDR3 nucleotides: TGTGCCAGCAGTTTTTCCGGGCTAGCGGGAGCCTACGAGCAGTACTTC. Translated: CASSFSGLAGAYEQYF.

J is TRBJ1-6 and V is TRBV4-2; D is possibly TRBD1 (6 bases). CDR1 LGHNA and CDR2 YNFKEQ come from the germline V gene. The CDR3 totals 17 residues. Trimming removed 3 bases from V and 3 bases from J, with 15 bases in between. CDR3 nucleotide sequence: TGTGCCAGCAGCCATCCTCCCCAGGGGCTCTATAATTCACCCCTCCACTTT. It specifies CASSHPPQGLYNSPLHF.

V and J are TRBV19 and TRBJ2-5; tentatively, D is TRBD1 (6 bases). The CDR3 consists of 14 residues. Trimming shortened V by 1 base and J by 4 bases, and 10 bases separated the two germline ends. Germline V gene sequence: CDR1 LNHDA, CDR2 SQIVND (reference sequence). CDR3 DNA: TGTGCCAGTAGTATAGGACAGGCTCGAGAGACCCAGTACTTC. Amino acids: CASSIGQARETQYF. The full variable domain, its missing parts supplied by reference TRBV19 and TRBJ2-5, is DGGITQSPKYLFRKEGQNVTLSCEQNLNHDAMYWYRQDPGQGLRLIYYSQIVNDFQKGDIAEGYSVSREKKESFPLTVTSAQKNPTAFYLCASSIGQARETQYFGPGTRLLVL.

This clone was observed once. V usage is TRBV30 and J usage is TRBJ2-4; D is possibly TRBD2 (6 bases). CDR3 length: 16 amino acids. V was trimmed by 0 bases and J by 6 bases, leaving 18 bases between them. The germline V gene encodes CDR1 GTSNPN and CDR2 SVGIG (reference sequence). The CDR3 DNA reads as TGTGCCTGGAGTGTACTGTTCAGGAGGGAGCGAAACATTCAGTACTTC. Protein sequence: CAWSVLFRRERNIQYF.

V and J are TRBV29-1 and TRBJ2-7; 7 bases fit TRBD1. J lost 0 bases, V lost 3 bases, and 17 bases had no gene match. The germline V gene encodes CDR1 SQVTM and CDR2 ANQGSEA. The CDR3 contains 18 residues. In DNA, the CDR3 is TGCAGCGTTGAGGTCAGGGCAGGGGGAACACCCGGCTCCTACGAGCAGTACTTC. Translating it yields CSVEVRAGGTPGSYEQYF.

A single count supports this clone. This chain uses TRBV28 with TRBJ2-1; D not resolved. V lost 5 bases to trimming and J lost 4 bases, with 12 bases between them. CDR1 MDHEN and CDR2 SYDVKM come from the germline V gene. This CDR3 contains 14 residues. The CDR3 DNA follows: TGTGCCAGCAGTCTCCGCAGGAATTACAATGAGCAGTTCTTC. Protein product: CASSLRRNYNEQFF.

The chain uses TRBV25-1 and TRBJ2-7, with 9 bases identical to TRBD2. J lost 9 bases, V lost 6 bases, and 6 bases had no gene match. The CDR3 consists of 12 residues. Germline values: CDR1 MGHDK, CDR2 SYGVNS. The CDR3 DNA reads TGTGCCAGCAGGACGGGACTAGCAGGGCAGTACTTC. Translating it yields CASRTGLAGQYF.

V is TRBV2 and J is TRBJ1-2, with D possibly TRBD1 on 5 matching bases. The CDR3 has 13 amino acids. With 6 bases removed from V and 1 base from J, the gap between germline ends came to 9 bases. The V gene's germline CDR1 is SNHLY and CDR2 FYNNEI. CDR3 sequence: CASSGDSNYGYTF. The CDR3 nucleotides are TGTGCCAGCAGCGGCGACAGTAACTATGGCTACACCTTC.

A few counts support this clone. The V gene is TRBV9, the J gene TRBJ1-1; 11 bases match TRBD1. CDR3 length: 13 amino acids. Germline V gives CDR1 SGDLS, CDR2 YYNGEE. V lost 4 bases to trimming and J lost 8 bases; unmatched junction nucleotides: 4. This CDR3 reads CASSTGTGGEAFF. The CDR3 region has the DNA TGTGCCAGCAGCACCGGGACAGGGGGGGAAGCTTTCTTT.

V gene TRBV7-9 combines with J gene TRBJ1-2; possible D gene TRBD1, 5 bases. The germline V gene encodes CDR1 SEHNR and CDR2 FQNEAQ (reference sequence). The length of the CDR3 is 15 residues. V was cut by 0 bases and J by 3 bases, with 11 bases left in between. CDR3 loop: CASSLAQGVDYGYTF. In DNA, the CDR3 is TGTGCCAGCAGCTTAGCGCAAGGGGTCGACTATGGCTACACCTTC. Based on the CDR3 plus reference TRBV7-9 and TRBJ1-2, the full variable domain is DTGVSQNPRHKITKRGQNVTFRCDPISEHNRLYWYRQTLGQGPEFLTYFQNEAQLEKSRLLSDRFSAERPKGSFSTLEIQRTEQGDSAMYLCASSLAQGVDYGYTFGSGTRLTVV.

The CDR3 region has the DNA TGTGCCAGCAGTTTGACAGTTAGCTCCTACAATGAGCAGTTCTTC. Protein product: CASSLTVSSYNEQFF. The V call is TRBV6-5, the J call TRBJ2-1; D perhaps matches TRBD1 (5 bases). CDR3 length equals 15 residues. V gave up 4 bases and J gave up 0 bases, with 10 bases separating them. Germline CDR1 and CDR2: MNHEY and SVGAGI.

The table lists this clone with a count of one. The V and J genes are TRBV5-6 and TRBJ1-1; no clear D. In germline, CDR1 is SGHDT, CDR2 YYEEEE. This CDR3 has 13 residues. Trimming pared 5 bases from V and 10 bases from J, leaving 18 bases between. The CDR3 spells CASRGQGGLGAFF. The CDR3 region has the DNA TGTGCCAGCAGAGGGCAAGGAGGGTTGGGAGCTTTCTTT.

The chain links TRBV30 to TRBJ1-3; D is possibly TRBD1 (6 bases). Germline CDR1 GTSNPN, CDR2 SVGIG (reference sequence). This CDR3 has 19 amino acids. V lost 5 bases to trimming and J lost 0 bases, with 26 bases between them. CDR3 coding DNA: TGTGCCTGGGACCCTTGGATGTTACTTAGGGGGAGCTCTGGAAACACCATATATTTT. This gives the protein CAWDPWMLLRGSSGNTIYF.

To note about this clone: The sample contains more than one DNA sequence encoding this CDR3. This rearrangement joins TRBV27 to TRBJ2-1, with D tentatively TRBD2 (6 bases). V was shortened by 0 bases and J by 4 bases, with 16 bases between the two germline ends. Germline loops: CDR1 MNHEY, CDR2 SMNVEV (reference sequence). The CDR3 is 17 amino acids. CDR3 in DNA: TGTGCCAGCAGTTTATCGATCCCGGGCCTAGCGTACAATGAGCAGTTCTTC. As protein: CASSLSIPGLAYNEQFF.

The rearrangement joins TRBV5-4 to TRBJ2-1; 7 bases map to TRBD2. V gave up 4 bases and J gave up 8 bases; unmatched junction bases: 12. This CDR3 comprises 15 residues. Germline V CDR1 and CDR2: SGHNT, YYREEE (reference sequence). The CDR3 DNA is TGTGCCAGCAGCCTGGGGGGGAGTGGGGCTGATGAGCAGTTCTTC. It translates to CASSLGGSGADEQFF.

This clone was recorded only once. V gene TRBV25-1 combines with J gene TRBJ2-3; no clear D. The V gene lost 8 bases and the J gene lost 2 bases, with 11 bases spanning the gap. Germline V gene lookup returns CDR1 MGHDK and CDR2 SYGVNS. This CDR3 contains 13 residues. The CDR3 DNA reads TGTGCCAGCCGCGGTGGTCTCACAGATACGCAGTATTTT. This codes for CASRGGLTDTQYF.

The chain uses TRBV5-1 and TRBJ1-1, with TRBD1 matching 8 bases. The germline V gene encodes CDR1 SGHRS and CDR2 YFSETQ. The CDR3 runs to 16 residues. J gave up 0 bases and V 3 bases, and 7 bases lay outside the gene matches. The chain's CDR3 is CASSSTGGGVNTEAFF. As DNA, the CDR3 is TGCGCCAGCAGCTCCACAGGGGGAGGGGTGAACACTGAAGCTTTCTTT.